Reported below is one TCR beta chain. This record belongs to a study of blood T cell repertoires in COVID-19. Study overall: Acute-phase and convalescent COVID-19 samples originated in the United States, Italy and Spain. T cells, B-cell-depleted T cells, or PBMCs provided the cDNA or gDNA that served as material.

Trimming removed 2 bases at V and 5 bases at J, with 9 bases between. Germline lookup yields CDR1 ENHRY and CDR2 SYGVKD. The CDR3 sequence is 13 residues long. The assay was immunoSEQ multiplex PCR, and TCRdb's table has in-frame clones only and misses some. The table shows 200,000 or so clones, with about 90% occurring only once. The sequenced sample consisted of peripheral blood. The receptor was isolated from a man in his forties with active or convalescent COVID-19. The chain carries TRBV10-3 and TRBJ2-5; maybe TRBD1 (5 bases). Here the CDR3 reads CAISERTFETQYF. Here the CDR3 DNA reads TGTGCCATCAGTGAGAGGACATTTGAGACCCAGTACTTC.